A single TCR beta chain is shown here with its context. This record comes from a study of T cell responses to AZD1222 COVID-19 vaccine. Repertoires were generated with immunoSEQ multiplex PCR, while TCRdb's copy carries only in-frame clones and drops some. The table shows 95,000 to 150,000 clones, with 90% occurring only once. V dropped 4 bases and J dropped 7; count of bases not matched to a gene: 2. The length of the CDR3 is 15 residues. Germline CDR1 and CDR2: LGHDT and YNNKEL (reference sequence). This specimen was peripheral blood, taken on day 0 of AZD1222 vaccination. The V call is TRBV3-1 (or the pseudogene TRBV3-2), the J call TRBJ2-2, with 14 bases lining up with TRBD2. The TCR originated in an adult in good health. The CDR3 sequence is CASSPGLAGGGELFF. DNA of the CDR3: TGTGCCAGCAGCCCTGGACTAGCGGGAGGCGGGGAGCTGTTTTTT.